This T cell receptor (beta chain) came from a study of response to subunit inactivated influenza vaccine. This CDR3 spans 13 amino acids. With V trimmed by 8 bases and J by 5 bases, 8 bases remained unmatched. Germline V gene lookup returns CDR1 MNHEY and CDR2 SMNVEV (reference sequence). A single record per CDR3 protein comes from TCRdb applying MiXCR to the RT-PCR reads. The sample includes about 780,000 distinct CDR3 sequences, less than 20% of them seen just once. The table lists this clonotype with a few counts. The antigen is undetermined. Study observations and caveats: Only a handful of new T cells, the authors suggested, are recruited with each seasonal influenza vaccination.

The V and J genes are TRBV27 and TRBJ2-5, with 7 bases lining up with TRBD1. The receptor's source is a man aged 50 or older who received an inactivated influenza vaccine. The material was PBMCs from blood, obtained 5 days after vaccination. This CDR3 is CASATGEGETQYF. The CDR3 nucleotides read TGTGCCAGCGCCACAGGGGAAGGCGAGACCCAGTACTTC.